The 11 T cell receptor beta chains below come from one sample, sequenced in a study of blood T cells in healthy people across ages. PCR was performed a second time for about 6 to 12 cycles using a sample-barcoded 5' primer and a J-beta primer mix. TCRdb processed the 5' RACE reads anew with MiXCR; each CDR3 protein has one entry. This table holds about 680,000 distinct CDR3 sequences, roughly 49% found once. Sequenced sample: blood. The receptors originated from an older woman in good health.

This clonotype was seen more than once but under ten times. The rearrangement links TRBV5-5 to TRBJ2-1; 7 nucleotides agree with TRBD2. CDR1 and CDR2 from the germline V gene are SGHKS and YYEKEE (reference sequence). V was pared by 0 bases and J by 5 bases, with 5 bases of the junction left unmatched. The CDR3 is made up of 15 amino acids. In DNA, the CDR3 is TGTGCCAGCAGCTTGGTTACTAGCGCGGACAATGAGCAGTTCTTC. Residues: CASSLVTSADNEQFF.

V usage is TRBV12-3 or TRBV12-4 and J usage is TRBJ2-1, with 16 bases lining up with TRBD2. J gave up 10 bases and V 4 bases, and 10 bases lay outside the gene matches. CDR3 length equals 17 residues. The CDR3 reads CASSSHGGLAGGLEQFF. In DNA, the CDR3 is TGTGCCAGCAGTTCCCACGGGGGACTAGCGGGAGGGTTGGAGCAGTTCTTC.

This clonotype was detected a few times. The chain is built from TRBV11-2 and TRBJ2-5, with a weak D call TRBD2 (5 bases). This CDR3 is 14 amino acids long. Germline-derived CDR1 and CDR2 are SGHAT and FQNNGV. V was cut by 2 bases and J by 1 base, with 8 bases left in between. CDR3 sequence reads: CASSLWSGQETQYF. The CDR3, as DNA: TGTGCCAGCAGCTTATGGAGCGGCCAAGAGACCCAGTACTTC.

The chain couples TRBV9 to TRBJ1-5; D gene uncertain. With 0 bases removed from V and 4 bases from J, the gap between germline ends came to 8 bases. This CDR3 has 14 residues. The V gene's germline CDR1 is SGDLS and CDR2 YYNGEE. CDR3 residues: CASSVADENQPQHF. The CDR3 DNA follows: TGTGCCAGCAGCGTAGCTGACGAAAATCAGCCCCAGCATTTT.

This sequence joins TRBV24-1 and TRBJ2-1, with 14 bases that match TRBD2. J lost 9 bases, V lost 6 bases, and 9 bases had no gene match. The CDR3 covers 16 residues. Germline V gene data show CDR1 as KGHDR and CDR2 as SFDVKD. CDR3 DNA: TGTGCCACCAGTAAGACCGGGACTAGCGGGAGTGGTGAGCAGTTCTTC. It specifies CATSKTGTSGSGEQFF.

The V gene is TRBV7-2, the J gene TRBJ2-3; no firm D call. The CDR3 has 14 amino acids. CDR1 and CDR2 from the germline V gene are SGHTA and FQGNSA. V was clipped by 6 bases and J by 1 base, with 11 bases between them. CDR3 sequence: CASSVALRTDTQYF. DNA of the CDR3: TGTGCCAGCAGTGTGGCCCTCCGCACAGATACGCAGTATTTT.

This clonotype was recorded a few times. The chain joins TRBV28 to TRBJ1-2; 10 bases are a match to TRBD1. CDR3 length: 14 residues. V shed 8 bases and J 8 bases; nucleotides not matched to a gene: 11. Germline CDR1 reads MDHEN; CDR2 reads SYDVKM. CDR3 region: CASVTTGQGRGYTF. The DNA for the CDR3 is TGTGCCAGCGTCACCACGGGACAGGGGAGGGGCTACACCTTC.

V usage is TRBV29-1 and J usage is TRBJ2-7; 10 nucleotides match TRBD1. The CDR3 contains 16 residues. Germline loops: CDR1 SQVTM, CDR2 ANQGSEA. J lost 2 bases, V lost 0 bases, and 7 bases had no gene match. The CDR3 bases are TGCAGCGTTGAAGATTATGCCGGGACAGGGGCCTACGAGCAGTACTTC. Residues: CSVEDYAGTGAYEQYF.

The rearrangement uses TRBV7-3 and TRBJ2-1, with TRBD1 matching 8 bases. Germline CDR1 and CDR2: SGHTA and FQGTGA. The ends lost 5 bases at V and 7 bases at J; junction bases unmatched: 7. The CDR3 has 14 amino acids. The CDR3 sequence is CASSGQGRGNEQFF. CDR3 sequence (DNA): TGTGCCAGCAGCGGACAGGGTAGGGGGAATGAGCAGTTCTTC.

The chain has TRBV4-2 and TRBJ2-4, with a tentative D call TRBD1 (6 bases). The end of the DNA is better explained by TRBJ2-7, so the J call may be wrong. This CDR3 is 14 amino acids long. Germline-derived CDR1 and CDR2 are LGHNA and YNFKEQ. CDR3 residues: CASSQDHRVGEQYF. The CDR3 nucleotides are TGTGCCAGCAGCCAAGACCACAGGGTTGGCGAGCAGTACTTC.

This sequence joins TRBV27 and TRBJ2-1; the match to TRBD2 covers 12 bases. The CDR3 covers 15 residues. CDR1 MNHEY and CDR2 SMNVEV come from the germline V gene (reference sequence). V lost 5 bases and J lost 12; bases outside the gene matches: 11. The CDR3: CASSDRGLAGWVQFF. The CDR3 region has the DNA TGTGCCAGCAGTGACAGAGGACTAGCGGGATGGGTGCAGTTCTTC.